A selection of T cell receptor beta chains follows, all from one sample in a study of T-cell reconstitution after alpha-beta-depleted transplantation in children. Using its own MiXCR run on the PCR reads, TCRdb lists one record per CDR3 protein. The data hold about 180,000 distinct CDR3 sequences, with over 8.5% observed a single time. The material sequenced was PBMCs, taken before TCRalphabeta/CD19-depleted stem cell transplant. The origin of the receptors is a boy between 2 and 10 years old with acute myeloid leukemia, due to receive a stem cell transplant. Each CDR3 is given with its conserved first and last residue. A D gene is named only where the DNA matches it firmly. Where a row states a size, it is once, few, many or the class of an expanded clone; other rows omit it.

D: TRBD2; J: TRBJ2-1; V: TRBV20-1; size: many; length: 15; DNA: TGCAGTGCAAAAACCCAGCGGGGGGATTACAATGAGCAGTTCTTC; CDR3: CSAKTQRGDYNEQFF
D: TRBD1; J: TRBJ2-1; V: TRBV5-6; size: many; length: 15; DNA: TGTGCCAGCAGCTTGGACAGGGGGCTCGGCGATGAGCAGTTCTTC; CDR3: CASSLDRGLGDEQFF
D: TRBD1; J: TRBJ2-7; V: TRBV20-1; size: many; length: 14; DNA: TGCAGTGCTGAGCCGGGACAGGGGGCTTCCGAGCAGTACTTC; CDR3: CSAEPGQGASEQYF
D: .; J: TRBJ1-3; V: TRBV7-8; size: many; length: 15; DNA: TGTGCCAGCAGCTTAGCGGGGGGGCTCGGAAACACCATATATTTT; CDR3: CASSLAGGLGNTIYF
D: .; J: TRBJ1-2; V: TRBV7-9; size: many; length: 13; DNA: TGTGCCAGCAGCTCCATCGGCAGGCCGGGCTACACCTTC; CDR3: CASSSIGRPGYTF
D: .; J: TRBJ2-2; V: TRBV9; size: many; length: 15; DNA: TGTGCCAGCAGCTACCGGGCCGCCGGGGGCGGGGAGCTGTTTTTT; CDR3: CASSYRAAGGGELFF
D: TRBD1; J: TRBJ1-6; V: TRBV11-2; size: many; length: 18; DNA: TGTGCCAGCAGTTCCCCCCCGGGACAGCCCGTACTTCGGTCACCCCTCCACTTT; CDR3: CASSSPPGQPVLRSPLHF
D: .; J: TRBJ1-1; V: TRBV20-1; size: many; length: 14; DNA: TGCAGTGCTAGCCGGGACCGTCGATACACTGAAGCTTTCTTT; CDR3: CSASRDRRYTEAFF
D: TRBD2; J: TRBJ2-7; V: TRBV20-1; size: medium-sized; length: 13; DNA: TGCAGTGCAACTAGCGGGAGCTCCTACGAGCAGTACTTC; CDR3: CSATSGSSYEQYF
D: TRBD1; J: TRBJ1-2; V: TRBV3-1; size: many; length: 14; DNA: TGTGCCAGCAGCCGACAGGGGTCTAACTATGGCTACACCTTC; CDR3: CASSRQGSNYGYTF
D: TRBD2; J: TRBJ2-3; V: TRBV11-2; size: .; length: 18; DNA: TGTGCCAGCAGCCCCAGGGGGTGGCGGGGGGGCCGTGAAGATACGCAGTATTTT; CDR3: CASSPRGWRGGREDTQYF
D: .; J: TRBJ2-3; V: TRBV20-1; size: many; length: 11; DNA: TGCAGTGCTATTTTGGCAGATACGCAGTATTTT; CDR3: CSAILADTQYF
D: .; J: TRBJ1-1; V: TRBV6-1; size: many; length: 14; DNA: TGTGCCAGCACCCCTGGGACCCCGTACACTGAAGCTTTCTTT; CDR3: CASTPGTPYTEAFF
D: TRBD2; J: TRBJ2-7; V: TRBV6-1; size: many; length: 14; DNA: TGTGCCAGCAGACTAGCGGGAGATCTCAACGAGCAGTACTTC; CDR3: CASRLAGDLNEQYF